This TCR beta chain was observed in a study of blood T cell repertoires in COVID-19. Study overall: From the United States, Italy and Spain came samples of acute and convalescent COVID-19. T cells, B-cell-depleted T cells, or PBMCs supplied cDNA or gDNA.

In the source study's methods: Nucleated cell number was recorded as an estimate derived from reference gene primer amplification. The protocol was immunoSEQ multiplex PCR, while the TCRdb copy is restricted to in-frame clones and leaves out a portion. V and J calls and clone size are copied from that table; D and trimming were computed from the DNA. The sample has some 240,000 clones, about 80% seen once. The germline V gene has CDR1 MGHDK and CDR2 SYGVNS. The CDR3 spans 13 residues. The ends lost 7 bases at V and 1 base at J; junction bases unmatched: 1. The material sequenced was peripheral blood. The receptor's source is an elderly woman with acute or convalescent COVID-19. V is TRBV25-1 and J is TRBJ2-5, with TRBD1 matching over 9 bases. The chain's CDR3 is CASNRGLQETQYF. CDR3 in DNA: TGTGCCAGCAACAGGGGGCTCCAAGAGACCCAGTACTTC.